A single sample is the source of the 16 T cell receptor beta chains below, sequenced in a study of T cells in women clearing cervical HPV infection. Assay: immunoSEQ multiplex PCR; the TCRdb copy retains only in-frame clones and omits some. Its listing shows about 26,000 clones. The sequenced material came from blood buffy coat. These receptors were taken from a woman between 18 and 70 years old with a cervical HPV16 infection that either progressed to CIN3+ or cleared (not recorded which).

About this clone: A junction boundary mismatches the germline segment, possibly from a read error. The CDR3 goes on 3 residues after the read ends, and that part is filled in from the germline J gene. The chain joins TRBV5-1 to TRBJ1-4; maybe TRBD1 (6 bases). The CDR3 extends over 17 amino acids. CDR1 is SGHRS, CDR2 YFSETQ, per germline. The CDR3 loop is CASSFHRVLQTKEKLFF. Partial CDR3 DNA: TGCGCCAGCAGCTTTCACAGGGTACTGCAAACTAAGGAAAAA.

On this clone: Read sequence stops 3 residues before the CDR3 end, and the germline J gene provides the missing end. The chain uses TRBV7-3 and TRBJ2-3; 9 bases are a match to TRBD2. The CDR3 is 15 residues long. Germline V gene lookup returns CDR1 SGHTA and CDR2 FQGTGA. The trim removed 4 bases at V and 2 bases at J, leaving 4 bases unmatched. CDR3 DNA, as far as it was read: TGTGCCAGCAGCTCTAGCGGGGTTATCACAGATACG. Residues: CASSSSGVITDT. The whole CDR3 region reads CASSSSGVITDTQYF.

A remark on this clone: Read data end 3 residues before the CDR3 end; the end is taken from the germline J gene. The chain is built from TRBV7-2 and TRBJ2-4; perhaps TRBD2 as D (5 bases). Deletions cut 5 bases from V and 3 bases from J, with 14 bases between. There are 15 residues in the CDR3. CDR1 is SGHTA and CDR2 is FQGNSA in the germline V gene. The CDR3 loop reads CASSRERTGKNIQYF. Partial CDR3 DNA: TGTGCCAGCAGCCGCGAGAGGACTGGCAAAAACATT.

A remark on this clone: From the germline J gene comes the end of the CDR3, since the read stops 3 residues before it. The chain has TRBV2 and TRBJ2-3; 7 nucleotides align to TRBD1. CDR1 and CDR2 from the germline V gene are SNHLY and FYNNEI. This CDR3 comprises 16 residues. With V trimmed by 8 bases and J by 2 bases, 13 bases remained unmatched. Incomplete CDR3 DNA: TGTGCCAGCGCAACCCCAACAGGGGCGGCCACAGATACG. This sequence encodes CASATPTGAATDT. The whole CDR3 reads CASATPTGAATDTQYF.

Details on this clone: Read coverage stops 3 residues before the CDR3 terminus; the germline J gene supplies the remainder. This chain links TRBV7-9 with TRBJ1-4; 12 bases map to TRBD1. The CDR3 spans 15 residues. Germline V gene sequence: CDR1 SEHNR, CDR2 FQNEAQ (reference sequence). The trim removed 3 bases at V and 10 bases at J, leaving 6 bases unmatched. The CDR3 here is CASSLSGTGGVKLFF. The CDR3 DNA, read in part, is TGTGCCAGCAGCTTGTCCGGGACAGGGGGCGTAAAA.

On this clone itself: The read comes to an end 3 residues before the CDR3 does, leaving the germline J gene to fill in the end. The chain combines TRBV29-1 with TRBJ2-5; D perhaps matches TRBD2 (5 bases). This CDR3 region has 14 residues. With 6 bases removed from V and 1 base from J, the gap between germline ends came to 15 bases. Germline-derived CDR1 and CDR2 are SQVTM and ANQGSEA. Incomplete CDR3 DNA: TGCAGCGTCAGCGGACCGGGTCCCCAAGAGACC. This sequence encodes CSVSGPGPQET. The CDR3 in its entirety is CSVSGPGPQETQYF.

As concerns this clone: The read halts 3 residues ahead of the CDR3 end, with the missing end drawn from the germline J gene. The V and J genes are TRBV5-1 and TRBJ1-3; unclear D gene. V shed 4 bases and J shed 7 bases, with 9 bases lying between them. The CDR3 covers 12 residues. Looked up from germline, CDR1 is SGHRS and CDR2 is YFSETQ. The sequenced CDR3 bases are TGCGCCAGCAGCCCCAGCGGGAACACC. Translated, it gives CASSPSGNT. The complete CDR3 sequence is CASSPSGNTIYF.

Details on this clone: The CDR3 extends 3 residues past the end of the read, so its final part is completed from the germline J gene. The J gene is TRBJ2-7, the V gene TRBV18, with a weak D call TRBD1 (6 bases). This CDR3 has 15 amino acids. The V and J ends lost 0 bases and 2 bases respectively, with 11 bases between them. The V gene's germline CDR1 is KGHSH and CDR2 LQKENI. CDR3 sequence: CASSPPGQLTYEQYF. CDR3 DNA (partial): TGTGCCAGCTCACCACCAGGACAGCTTACCTACGAG.

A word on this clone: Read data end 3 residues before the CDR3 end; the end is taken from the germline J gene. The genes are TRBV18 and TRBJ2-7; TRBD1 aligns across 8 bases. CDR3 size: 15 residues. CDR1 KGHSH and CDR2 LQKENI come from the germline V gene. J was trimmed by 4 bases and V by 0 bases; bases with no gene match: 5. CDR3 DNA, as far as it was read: TGTGCCAGCTCACCACCGTCGGGGACAGGTTACGAG. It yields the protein CASSPPSGTGYE. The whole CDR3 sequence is CASSPPSGTGYEQYF.

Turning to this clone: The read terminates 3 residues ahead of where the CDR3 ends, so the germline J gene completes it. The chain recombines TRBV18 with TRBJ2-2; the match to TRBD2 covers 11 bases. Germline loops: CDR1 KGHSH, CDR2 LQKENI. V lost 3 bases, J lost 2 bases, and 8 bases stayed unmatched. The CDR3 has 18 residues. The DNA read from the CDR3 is TGTGCCAGCTCACCCCGCCTAGCGGGGGGAACCAACACCGGGGAG. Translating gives CASSPRLAGGTNTGE. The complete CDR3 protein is CASSPRLAGGTNTGELFF.

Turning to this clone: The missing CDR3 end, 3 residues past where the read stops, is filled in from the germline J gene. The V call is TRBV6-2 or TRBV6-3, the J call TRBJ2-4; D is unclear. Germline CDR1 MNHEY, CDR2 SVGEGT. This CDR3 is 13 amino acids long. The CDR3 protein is CASSYLTLSGQYF. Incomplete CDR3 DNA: TGTGCCAGCAGTTACTTAACACTGTCGGGT.

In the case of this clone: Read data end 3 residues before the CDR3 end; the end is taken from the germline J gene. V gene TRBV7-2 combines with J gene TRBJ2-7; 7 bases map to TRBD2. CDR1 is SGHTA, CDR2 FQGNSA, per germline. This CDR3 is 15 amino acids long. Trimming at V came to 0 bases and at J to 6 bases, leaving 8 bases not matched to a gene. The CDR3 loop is CASSLADLAESEQYF. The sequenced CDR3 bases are TGTGCCAGCAGCTTAGCGGACCTAGCGGAAAGCGAG.

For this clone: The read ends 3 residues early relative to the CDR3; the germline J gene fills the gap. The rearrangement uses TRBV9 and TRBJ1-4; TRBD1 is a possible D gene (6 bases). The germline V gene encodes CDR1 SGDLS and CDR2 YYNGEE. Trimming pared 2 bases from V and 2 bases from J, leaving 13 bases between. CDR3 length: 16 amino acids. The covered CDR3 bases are TGTGCCAGCAGCGTTGGGACATCCGTCACTAATGAAAAA. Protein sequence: CASSVGTSVTNEK. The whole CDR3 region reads CASSVGTSVTNEKLFF. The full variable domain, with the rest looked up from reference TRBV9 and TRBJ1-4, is DSGVTQTPKHLITATGQRVTLRCSPRSGDLSVYWYQQSLDQGLQFLIQYYNGEERAKGNILERFSAQQFPDLHSELNLSSLELGDSALYFCASSVGTSVTNEKLFFGSGTQLSVL.

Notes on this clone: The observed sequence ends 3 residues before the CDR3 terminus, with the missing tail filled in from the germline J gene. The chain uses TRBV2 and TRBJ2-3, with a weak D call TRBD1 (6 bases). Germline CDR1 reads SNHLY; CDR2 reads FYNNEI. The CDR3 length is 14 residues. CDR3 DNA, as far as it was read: TGTGCCAGCAGTGCACAGGGCACCTATCAGCCG. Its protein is CASSAQGTYQP. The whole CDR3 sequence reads CASSAQGTYQPQYF. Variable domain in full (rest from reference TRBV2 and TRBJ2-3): EPEVTQTPSHQVTQMGQEVILRCVPISNHLYFYWYRQILGQKVEFLVSFYNNEISEKSEIFDDQFSVERPDGSNFTLKIRSTKLEDSAMYFCASSAQGTYQPQYFGPGTRLTVL.

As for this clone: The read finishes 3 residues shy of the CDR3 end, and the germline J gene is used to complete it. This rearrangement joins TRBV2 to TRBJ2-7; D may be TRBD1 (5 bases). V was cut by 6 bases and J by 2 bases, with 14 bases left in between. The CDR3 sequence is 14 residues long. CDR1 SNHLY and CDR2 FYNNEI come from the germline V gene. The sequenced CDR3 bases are TGTGCCAGCAGGGGCCAGGGCCCTACCTACGAG. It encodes CASRGQGPTYE. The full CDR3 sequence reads CASRGQGPTYEQYF.

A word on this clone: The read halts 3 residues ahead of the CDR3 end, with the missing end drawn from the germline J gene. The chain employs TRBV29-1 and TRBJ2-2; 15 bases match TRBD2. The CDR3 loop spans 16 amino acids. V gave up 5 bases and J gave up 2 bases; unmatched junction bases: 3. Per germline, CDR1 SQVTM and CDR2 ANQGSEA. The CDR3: CSVRTSGRVNTGELFF. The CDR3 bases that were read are TGCAGCGTTCGGACTAGCGGGAGGGTCAACACCGGGGAG.